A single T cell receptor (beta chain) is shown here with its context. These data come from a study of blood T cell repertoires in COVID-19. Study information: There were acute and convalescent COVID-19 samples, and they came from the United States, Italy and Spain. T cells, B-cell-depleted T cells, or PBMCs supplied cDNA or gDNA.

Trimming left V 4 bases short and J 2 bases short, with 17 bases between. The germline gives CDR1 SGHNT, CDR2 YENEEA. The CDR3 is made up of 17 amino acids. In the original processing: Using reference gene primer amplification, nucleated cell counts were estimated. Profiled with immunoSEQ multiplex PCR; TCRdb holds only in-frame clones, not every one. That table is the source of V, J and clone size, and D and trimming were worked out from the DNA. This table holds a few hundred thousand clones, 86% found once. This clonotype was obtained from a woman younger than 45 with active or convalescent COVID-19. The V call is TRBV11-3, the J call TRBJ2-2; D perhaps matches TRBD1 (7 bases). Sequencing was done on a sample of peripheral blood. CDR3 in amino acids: CASSSGGRGDNTGELFF. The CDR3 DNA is TGTGCCAGCAGCTCAGGAGGCAGGGGGGATAACACCGGGGAGCTGTTTTTT.